The 20 T cell receptor beta chains given below trace back to one sample, sequenced in a study of chemoradiotherapy in HPV16-positive cancers. Sequenced by immunoSEQ multiplex PCR; TCRdb stores in-frame clones only, minus some. The table records about 3,300 clones, around 70% of them present only once. Sampling took place from a patient who underwent chemoradiotherapy. Receptor source: a human donor with HPV-associated anogenital cancer.

The V call is TRBV27, the J call TRBJ2-5, with 8 positions matching TRBD2. The ends lost 10 bases at V and 5 bases at J; junction bases unmatched: 12. This CDR3 comprises 14 residues. Germline loops: CDR1 MNHEY, CDR2 SMNVEV (reference sequence). CDR3 nucleotide sequence: TGTGCCACCAGGAGCGGGGGAACCCACGAGACCCAGTACTTC. Encoded protein: CATRSGGTHETQYF.

This chain joins TRBV2 and TRBJ2-7; D gene uncertain. The CDR3 sequence is 11 residues long. V dropped 7 bases and J dropped 6 bases, with 10 bases sitting between them. The V gene's germline CDR1 is SNHLY and CDR2 FYNNEI. The CDR3 coding sequence is TGTGCCAGCAAAGCAGGCTTCGAGCAGTACTTC. It specifies CASKAGFEQYF.

V and J are TRBV11-2 and TRBJ2-1; D is unresolved. The CDR3 runs to 15 residues. Trimming took off 5 bases at V and 1 base at J, with 12 bases between the two ends. Germline CDR1 and CDR2: SGHAT and FQNNGV. The CDR3 sequence is CASSAEVLSYNEQFF. The CDR3 coding sequence is TGTGCCAGCAGCGCCGAGGTCTTATCCTACAATGAGCAGTTCTTC.

This rearrangement joins TRBV6-1 to TRBJ1-2; no definite D call. The V end lost 1 base, the J end lost 4 bases, and 10 bases lay between the germline ends. Germline values: CDR1 MNHNS, CDR2 SASEGT. CDR3 size: 14 residues. CDR3 nucleotides: TGTGCCAGCAGTGAAGAGGCGGGCGGCTATGGCTACACCTTC. This encodes CASSEEAGGYGYTF.

This clone turned up a few times. The junction and the germline gene differ at one end; a read error may be behind it. This chain joins TRBV4-1 and TRBJ2-3, with D possibly TRBD1 on 5 matching bases. The length of the CDR3 is 14 residues. The germline V gene has CDR1 MGHRA and CDR2 YSYEKL. Here the CDR3 DNA reads TGCGCCAGCAGACAAGGACATAGCACAGATACGCAGTATTTT. Protein sequence: CASRQGHSTDTQYF.

This clone was counted a single time. The chain employs TRBV5-1 and TRBJ2-7, with TRBD1 matching 7 bases. The CDR3 totals 18 residues. Germline trimming cut 2 bases from V and 2 bases from J; bases unmatched to any gene: 16. Germline V gene sequence: CDR1 SGHRS, CDR2 YFSETQ. This CDR3 reads CASSLVAFTGTEAYEQYF. The DNA for the CDR3 is TGCGCCAGCAGCTTAGTGGCTTTCACCGGGACAGAAGCCTACGAGCAGTACTTC.

The chain recombines TRBV11-2 with TRBJ1-3, with TRBD1 as a possible D gene (6 bases). The ends were cut back, 5 bases at V and 1 base at J, with 15 bases in the middle. Germline lookup yields CDR1 SGHAT and CDR2 FQNNGV. This CDR3 is 16 amino acids long. CDR3 in amino acids: CASSARDRSSGNTIYF. CDR3 sequence (DNA): TGTGCCAGCAGCGCGAGAGACAGGTCTTCTGGAAACACCATATATTTT.

Only a few counts were recorded for this clone. CDR3 protein: CASSVKGSKSDTQYF. The CDR3 DNA follows: TGTGCCAGCAGCGTAAAGGGGAGTAAGTCAGATACGCAGTATTTT. The rearrangement joins TRBV9 to TRBJ2-3; D is tentatively TRBD1 or TRBD2 (5 bases each). The V and J ends lost 1 base and 4 bases respectively, with 13 bases between them. This CDR3 is built from 15 residues. From germline, CDR1 is SGDLS and CDR2 YYNGEE.

The CDR3: CASSLLRGTGSYGYTF. The CDR3 bases are TGTGCCAGCAGCCTCCTCCGCGGGACAGGGTCCTATGGCTACACCTTC. The V and J genes are TRBV11-2 and TRBJ1-2; TRBD1 agrees at 9 bases. The germline gives CDR1 SGHAT, CDR2 FQNNGV. The CDR3 runs 16 residues. V dropped 5 bases and J dropped 4; count of bases not matched to a gene: 11.

The chain links TRBV4-3 to TRBJ2-3; either TRBD1 or TRBD2 may fit D (5 bases each). The germline CDR1 and CDR2 sequences are LGHNA and YSLEER. The length of the CDR3 is 16 residues. The V end was cut by 0 bases, the J end by 1 base, with 11 bases between. Here the CDR3 DNA reads TGCGCCAGCAGCCAAGATCCGGGGCGGGGCACAGATACGCAGTATTTT. Amino acids: CASSQDPGRGTDTQYF.

V gene TRBV11-3 combines with J gene TRBJ2-2, with 10 bases identical to TRBD1. Germline CDR1 is SGHNT and CDR2 is YENEEA. Losses at the gene ends were 5 bases for V and 0 bases for J; bases not matched to a gene: 6. This CDR3 spans 17 amino acids. The CDR3 reads CASSRGTGAANTGELFF. In DNA, the CDR3 is TGTGCCAGCAGCCGTGGGACAGGGGCTGCGAACACCGGGGAGCTGTTTTTT.

This clone is a singleton in its sample. The chain recombines TRBV19 with TRBJ2-4; D remains ambiguous. The germline V gene encodes CDR1 LNHDA and CDR2 SQIVND (reference sequence). Trimming shortened V by 5 bases and J by 5 bases, and 7 bases separated the two germline ends. The CDR3 length is 12 residues. The CDR3 nucleotides read TGTGCCAGTAGTTATGGGGAAAACATTCAGTACTTC. Residues: CASSYGENIQYF.

The chain recombines TRBV7-9 with TRBJ1-1; TRBD1 matches 10 bases. Germline trimming cut 4 bases from V and 1 base from J; bases unmatched to any gene: 6. Germline V gene data show CDR1 as SEHNR and CDR2 as FQNEAQ (reference sequence). The CDR3 is 16 residues long. The CDR3: CASSSSRDRGNTEAFF. DNA of the CDR3: TGTGCCAGCAGCTCATCCCGGGACAGGGGGAACACTGAAGCTTTCTTT.

The rearrangement joins TRBV27 to TRBJ1-6; TRBD1 might be the D (6 bases). Germline-derived CDR1 and CDR2 are MNHEY and SMNVEV (reference sequence). The germline V and J ends were trimmed by 3 bases and 13 bases, with 13 bases remaining between them. This CDR3 has 13 residues. The CDR3 loop is CASSLAGAKPLHF. Here the CDR3 DNA reads TGTGCCAGCAGTTTGGCAGGGGCTAAGCCCCTCCACTTT.

This chain links TRBV5-1 with TRBJ2-5; TRBD2 agrees at 13 bases. J was trimmed by 5 bases and V by 4 bases; bases with no gene match: 11. The CDR3 has 17 residues. Germline values: CDR1 SGHRS, CDR2 YFSETQ. The CDR3 region is CASSPPGLAGMTETQYF. The CDR3 bases are TGCGCCAGCAGCCCACCGGGACTAGCGGGGATGACGGAGACCCAGTACTTC.

The chain recombines TRBV4-1 with TRBJ1-2; perhaps TRBD1 as D (6 bases). Germline loops: CDR1 MGHRA, CDR2 YSYEKL. The V end lost 4 bases, the J end lost 8 bases, and 29 bases lay between the germline ends. CDR3 length equals 18 residues. CDR3 protein: CASSPLTTGRGSTGGYTF. CDR3 DNA: TGCGCCAGCAGCCCCCTCACAACGGGTAGGGGGTCTACTGGCGGCTACACCTTC.

The chain couples TRBV10-2 to TRBJ1-2; D unclear. Germline V gives CDR1 WSHSY, CDR2 SAAADI. This CDR3 contains 12 residues. The V gene lost 3 bases and the J gene lost 4 bases, with 6 bases spanning the gap. CDR3: CASSDGGYGYTF. The CDR3 coding sequence is TGCGCCAGCAGTGATGGAGGCTATGGCTACACCTTC.

There are a few counts of this clone. V is TRBV2 and J is TRBJ1-1; D is possibly TRBD1 (5 bases). This CDR3 spans 13 amino acids. The ends were cut back, 8 bases at V and 1 base at J, with 11 bases in the middle. CDR1 and CDR2 (germline): SNHLY, FYNNEI. The CDR3 loop is CASGGRANTEAFF. The CDR3 nucleotides are TGTGCCAGCGGGGGACGGGCGAACACTGAAGCTTTCTTT.

This clone appeared a few times. The chain combines TRBV4-1 with TRBJ1-2, with TRBD1 matching 8 bases. The J segment lost 0 bases and the V segment lost 4 bases, leaving 7 bases of the junction unmatched. This CDR3 is built from 16 residues. CDR1 is MGHRA, CDR2 YSYEKL, per germline. CDR3 protein: CASSRTSDRANYGYTF. CDR3 DNA sequence: TGCGCCAGCAGCCGAACTTCGGACAGGGCTAACTATGGCTACACCTTC.

This chain joins TRBV28 and TRBJ1-5; D is unclear. CDR3 length: 14 residues. V lost 2 bases to trimming and J lost 3 bases, with 8 bases between them. Germline loops: CDR1 MDHEN, CDR2 SYDVKM. CDR3 protein: CASSLIGSNQPQHF. CDR3 nucleotides: TGTGCCAGCAGTTTAATAGGGTCCAATCAGCCCCAGCATTTT.